This passage covers 11 T cell receptor beta chains from one sample sequenced in a study of shared clonotypes between healthy human individuals. TCRdb keeps only in-frame clones here, not all; method: immunoSEQ multiplex PCR. The sample yields about 800,000 clones, approximately 97% seen once. CD45RO-negative cells were positively selected for CCR7, leaving out terminally differentiated effector memory CD45RA+ cells. Sequenced: naive CD8+ T cells sorted from blood. The receptors stem from a young man in good health.

The chain links TRBV27 to TRBJ2-3; no reliable D call. V lost 1 base and J 1 base, leaving 6 bases between the germline ends. The CDR3 extends over 14 amino acids. CDR1 and CDR2 from the germline V gene are MNHEY and SMNVEV (reference sequence). CDR3 amino acids: CASSLFVGTDTQYF. The CDR3 region has the DNA TGTGCCAGCAGTTTATTTGTGGGCACAGATACGCAGTATTTT.

The chain uses TRBV11-2 and TRBJ2-7; D ambiguous. Germline V CDR1 and CDR2: SGHAT, FQNNGV. Trimming stripped 0 bases from V and 6 bases from J, with 9 bases between. The CDR3 sequence is 13 residues long. CDR3 nucleotide sequence: TGTGCCAGCAGCTTAGACCTAGTTCCCGAGCAGTACTTC. Protein: CASSLDLVPEQYF.

The chain combines TRBV2 with TRBJ2-2; 7 bases are a match to TRBD2. Germline V gene data show CDR1 as SNHLY and CDR2 as FYNNEI. The junction had 7 bases not matched to a gene; V was cut back by 8 bases and J by 7 bases. The CDR3 loop spans 13 amino acids. CDR3 bases: TGTGCCAGCGGACTAGTGGGTGGCGGGGAGCTGTTTTTT. Translating gives CASGLVGGGELFF. The full variable domain, its missing parts supplied by reference TRBV2 and TRBJ2-2, is EPEVTQTPSHQVTQMGQEVILRCVPISNHLYFYWYRQILGQKVEFLVSFYNNEISEKSEIFDDQFSVERPDGSNFTLKIRSTKLEDSAMYFCASGLVGGGELFFGEGSRLTVL.

The genes are TRBV21-1 and TRBJ1-4. TRBV21-1 is designated a pseudogene. The CDR3 extends over 16 amino acids. CDR3 sequence: CASSKDLFATNEKLFF. The CDR3 bases are TGTGCCAGCAGCAAAGACCTGTTCGCAACTAATGAAAAACTGTTTTTT.

The rearrangement uses TRBV29-1 and TRBJ2-2; D not certain. The CDR3 has 13 residues. V was shortened by 6 bases and J by 1 base, with 9 bases between the two germline ends. The germline CDR1 and CDR2 sequences are SQVTM and ANQGSEA. In DNA, the CDR3 is TGCAGCGTCATTAGCCTGAACACCGGGGAGCTGTTTTTT. This sequence encodes CSVISLNTGELFF.

The chain has TRBV28 and TRBJ2-1, with D possibly matching TRBD1 (6 bases). The CDR3 sequence is 14 residues long. With 3 bases removed from V and 4 bases from J, the gap between germline ends came to 10 bases. Germline loops: CDR1 MDHEN, CDR2 SYDVKM. The CDR3 DNA sequence: TGTGCCAGCAGTTTCCTCGACAGGTACAATGAGCAGTTCTTC. It is translated as CASSFLDRYNEQFF.

The rearrangement links TRBV27 to TRBJ2-7, with a weak D call TRBD2 (5 bases). Germline CDR1 and CDR2: MNHEY and SMNVEV (reference sequence). This CDR3 is 15 amino acids long. Trimming left V 2 bases short and J 0 bases short, with 11 bases between. The CDR3 loop reads CASSLEPSGSYEQYF. In DNA form, the CDR3 reads TGTGCCAGCAGTTTAGAGCCCAGCGGCTCCTACGAGCAGTACTTC.

This clone was recorded only once. V is TRBV5-1 and J is TRBJ2-3, with TRBD1 matching 7 bases. Trimming at V came to 0 bases and at J to 0 bases, leaving 16 bases not matched to a gene. CDR1 and CDR2 from the germline V gene are SGHRS and YFSETQ. CDR3 size: 20 residues. The CDR3 sequence is CASSLGNRGPAAISTDTQYF. The CDR3 region has the DNA TGCGCCAGCAGCTTGGGGAACAGGGGACCAGCGGCAATAAGCACAGATACGCAGTATTTT.

This chain links TRBV10-3 with TRBJ2-7, with D possibly being TRBD2 (6 bases). Germline CDR1 ENHRY, CDR2 SYGVKD. Between the trimmed V and J ends, which lost 4 bases and 4 bases, there was a span of 8 bases. The CDR3 is 12 residues long. The CDR3 bases are TGTGCCATCAGTGCAGCGGGTTACGAGCAGTACTTC. It is translated as CAISAAGYEQYF.

This chain links TRBV7-9 with TRBJ2-6, with TRBD1 matching over 8 bases. The germline gives CDR1 SEHNR, CDR2 FQNEAQ (reference sequence). V dropped 3 bases and J dropped 1; count of bases not matched to a gene: 8. CDR3 length: 18 residues. The CDR3 nucleotides are TGTGCCAGCAGCTTCCCGGACAGGGATCCATCTGGGGCCAACGTCCTGACTTTC. This sequence encodes CASSFPDRDPSGANVLTF. Combining the CDR3 with reference TRBV7-9 and TRBJ2-6 gives the whole variable domain DTGVSQNPRHKITKRGQNVTFRCDPISEHNRLYWYRQTLGQGPEFLTYFQNEAQLEKSRLLSDRFSAERPKGSFSTLEIQRTEQGDSAMYLCASSFPDRDPSGANVLTFGAGSRLTVL.

The chain recombines TRBV9 with TRBJ1-5; 7 nucleotides line up with TRBD1. Germline loops: CDR1 SGDLS, CDR2 YYNGEE. The CDR3 is 15 amino acids. With V trimmed by 4 bases and J by 3 bases, 7 bases remained unmatched. The CDR3 protein is CASSQTGQVNQPQHF. Here the CDR3 DNA reads TGTGCCAGCAGCCAGACCGGACAGGTCAATCAGCCCCAGCATTTT. Drawing the rest from reference TRBV9 and TRBJ1-5, the complete variable domain is DSGVTQTPKHLITATGQRVTLRCSPRSGDLSVYWYQQSLDQGLQFLIQYYNGEERAKGNILERFSAQQFPDLHSELNLSSLELGDSALYFCASSQTGQVNQPQHFGDGTRLSIL.